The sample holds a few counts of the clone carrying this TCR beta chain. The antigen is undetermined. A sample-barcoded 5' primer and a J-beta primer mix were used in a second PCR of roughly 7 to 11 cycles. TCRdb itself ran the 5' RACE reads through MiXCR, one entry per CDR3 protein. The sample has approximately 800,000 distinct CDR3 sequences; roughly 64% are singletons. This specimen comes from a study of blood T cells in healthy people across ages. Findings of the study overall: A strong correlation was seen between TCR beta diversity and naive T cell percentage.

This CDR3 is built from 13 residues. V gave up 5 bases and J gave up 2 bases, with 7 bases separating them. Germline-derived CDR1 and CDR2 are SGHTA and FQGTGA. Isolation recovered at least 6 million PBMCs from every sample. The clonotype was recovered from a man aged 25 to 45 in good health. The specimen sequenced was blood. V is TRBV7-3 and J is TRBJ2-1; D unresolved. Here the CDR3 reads CASSPGTYNEQFF. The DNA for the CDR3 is TGTGCCAGCAGCCCTGGGACCTACAATGAGCAGTTCTTC.